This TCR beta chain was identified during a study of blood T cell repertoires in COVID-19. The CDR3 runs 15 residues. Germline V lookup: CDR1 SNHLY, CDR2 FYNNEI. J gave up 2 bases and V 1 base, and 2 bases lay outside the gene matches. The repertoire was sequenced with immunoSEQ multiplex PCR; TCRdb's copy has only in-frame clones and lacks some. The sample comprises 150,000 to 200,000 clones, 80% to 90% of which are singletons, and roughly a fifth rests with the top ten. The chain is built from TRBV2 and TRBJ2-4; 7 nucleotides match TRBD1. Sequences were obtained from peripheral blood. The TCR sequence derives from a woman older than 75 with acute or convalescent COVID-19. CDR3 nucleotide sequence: TGTGCCAGCAGTGAAGAGGGGGCTACCAAAAACATTCAGTACTTC. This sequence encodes CASSEEGATKNIQYF.